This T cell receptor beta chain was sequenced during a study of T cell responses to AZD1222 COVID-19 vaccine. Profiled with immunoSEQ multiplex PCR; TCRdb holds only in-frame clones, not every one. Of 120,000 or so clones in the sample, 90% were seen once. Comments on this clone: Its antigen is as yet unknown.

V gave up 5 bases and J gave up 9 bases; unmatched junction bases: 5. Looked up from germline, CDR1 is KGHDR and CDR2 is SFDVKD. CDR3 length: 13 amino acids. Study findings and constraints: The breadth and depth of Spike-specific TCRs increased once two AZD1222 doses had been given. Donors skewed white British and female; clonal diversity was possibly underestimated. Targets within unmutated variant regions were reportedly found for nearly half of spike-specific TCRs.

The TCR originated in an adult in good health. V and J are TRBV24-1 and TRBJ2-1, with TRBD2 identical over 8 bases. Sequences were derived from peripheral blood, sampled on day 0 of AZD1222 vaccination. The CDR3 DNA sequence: TGTGCCACCAGTGTGGGCGGGAGGACTGAGCAGTTCTTC. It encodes CATSVGGRTEQFF.